This entry concerns a single T cell receptor (beta chain). This clonotype was found a few times. No antigen is known for it. No quality values exist for individual bases; no much larger clone is one base distant. V lost 10 bases and J lost 7 bases; the stretch between them is 22 bases long. Inclusive of the bounding cysteine and phenylalanine, the CDR3 is 15 residues long. The only DNA kept is the CDR3, 45 bases in frame from the first base. CDR1 MNHNY and CDR2 SVGAGI are derived from the germline V gene (reference sequence). The record originates from a study of T-cell memory formation after mild COVID-19 (dated by TCRdb to about 2021). For the study in its entirety: TCR sequence clusters from the two donors were largely donor specific. In two donors, T-cell clones that expanded and contracted after mild COVID-19 were tracked by sequencing TCRalpha and TCRbeta repertoires over time. The cohort was made up of two young adult volunteers, one female and one male, who were previously healthy. The investigation overall reported the following: Only two mild cases were covered by the study, and larger cohorts that include severe cases with pre-infection samples were considered necessary. The detection of some responding clones in pre-infection memory suggests that pre-existing cross-reactive memory T cells joined the SARS-CoV-2 response. The second-wave clones that peaked on day 37 were not confirmed to be SARS-CoV-2 specific. Contracting CD4+ clones appeared mostly in the CM and EM memory subsets, whereas CD8+ clones were enriched in EMRA. From day 15 to 85, contracting clones showed balanced CD4/CD8 phenotypes, whereas a second wave of clones that expanded from day 15 to 37 leaned towards CD4+.

Ficoll-Paque density gradient centrifugation was the method used to isolate PBMCs. Sequencing instrument: Illumina NovaSeq 6000. Using 5'RACE with constant-segment primers, TCRalpha and TCRbeta cDNA libraries were constructed, with sample barcodes and unique molecular identifiers added in the process. RNA was extracted from every sample with Trizol reagent. Libraries were amplified in two PCR steps, with a second sample barcode and Illumina TruSeq adapters added in the second step. Sequencing of the libraries was done on an Illumina NovaSeq, producing 2 x 150 bp paired-end reads. The paper's data handling went like this. The reads were demultiplexed and collapsed into UMI-guided consensus sequences using migec v1.2.7. With mixcr v2.1.11, UMI consensuses were aligned to TRA and TRB V and J templates and assembled into clonotypes. Clonotypes were classified as expanded or contracted when called significant by both edgeR and NoisET, with noise models trained on biological replicates. For edgeR calls, the cutoffs were a false discovery rate-adjusted p below 0.01 and a log2 fold-change threshold of 1. As an exploratory analysis of dynamics, PCA with hierarchical clustering was applied to max-normalized trajectories of the 1000 most abundant clonotypes. Separately sequenced CD4+ and CD8+ repertoires were used to assign a CD4 or CD8 phenotype to each responding clone. TCRdb reran the public reads through fastp at Q25 and MiXCR, keeping productive beta chains. Records with the same CDR3 protein are collapsed into one entry carrying the most frequent genes and DNA. These V and J calls originate from TCRdb's pipeline instead of the authors' own analysis. The sample has 50,000 to 75,000 distinct CDR3 sequences on record, 9.3% of them singletons. 0.95% to 1.3% of the sample is taken by the ten largest.

The rearrangement joined TRBV6-6 to TRBJ1-4; the D gene identity is not certain. The source of this sequence is a man between 18 and 29 years old who had mild COVID-19 (a few samples of this study predate the infection). The sample titles of this study are shuffled in the database, so cell type and time point are left out; the donor was told from shared clones. Sequencing was carried out using PBMCs or a T cell subset sorted from them (not recorded which). The CDR3 region reads CATLVFRAGGEKLFF. At the DNA level, the sequence is TGTGCCACCCTCGTCTTCCGGGCGGGTGGTGAAAAACTGTTTTTT.